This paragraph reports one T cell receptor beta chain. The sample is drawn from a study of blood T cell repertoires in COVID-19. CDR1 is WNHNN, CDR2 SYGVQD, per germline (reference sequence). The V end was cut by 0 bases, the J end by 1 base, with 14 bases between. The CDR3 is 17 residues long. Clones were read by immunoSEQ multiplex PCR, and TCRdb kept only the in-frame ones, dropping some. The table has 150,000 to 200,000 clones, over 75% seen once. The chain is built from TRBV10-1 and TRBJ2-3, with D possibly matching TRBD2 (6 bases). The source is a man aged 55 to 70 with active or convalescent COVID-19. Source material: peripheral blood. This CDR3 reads CASSESSSGGGTDTQYF. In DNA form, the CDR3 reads TGCGCCAGCAGTGAGTCAAGTAGCGGAGGGGGCACAGATACGCAGTATTTT.